This T cell receptor (beta chain) was sequenced for a study of blood T cell repertoires in COVID-19 (dated by TCRdb to 2019 to 2021). Background on the whole study: Samples covering the acute and convalescent phases of COVID-19 were provided by collaborators in the United States, Italy and Spain. The repertoires were made available in a free public database intended to serve as a resource for research on the immune response to SARS-CoV-2. The dataset comprised deeply sampled blood TCRbeta repertoires from subjects exposed to, actively infected with, or recovered from COVID-19. The samples were drawn from two sources: the first 160 participants of the ongoing ImmuneRACE study, and 1,200 or so subjects contributed by 6 global collaborators. The prospective study material was composed of cDNA or gDNA derived from T cells, B-cell-depleted T cells, or PBMCs. Sample metadata almost always included a de-identified subject ID, COVID-19 status, age in years and sex. HLA class I and class II types, where available, came from metadata supplied by the sample provider rather than from assay-based typing.

This clone was picked up a small number of times. Its target antigen remains unknown. It has no much larger one-base neighbor in the sample; base qualities were not kept. Each collaborating institution followed its own protocols to collect whole blood in K2EDTA tubes. For TCRbeta analysis, collaborators shipped samples in one of three forms: frozen whole blood, isolated PBMCs, or DNA extracted from either of those sample types. The full study reports these points: The amount of clinical and demographic metadata varied by source and participant and was provided uncurated.

V is reduced by 2 bases and J by 10 bases, leaving a spacing of 11 bases between them. The CDR3 spans 12 residues, from the cysteine through the phenylalanine. CDR3 DNA only is kept here, 36 bases in frame from base 1. The germline V gene (reference sequence) specifies LNHDA as CDR1 and SQIVND as CDR2. TCRbeta CDR3 regions were amplified from genomic DNA by means of the immunoSEQ Assay, a bias-controlled multiplex PCR. From the authors' description of their analysis: Within the assay, amplification of reference gene primers was used to estimate how many nucleated cells each sample contained. Sequence reads were collapsed and filtered to measure the absolute abundance of every unique TCRbeta CDR3 rearrangement. For each sample, productive Simpson clonality was calculated as the square root of Simpson's diversity index over productive rearrangements. What TCRdb holds here is the immuneACCESS table cut down to in-frame rearrangements. Part of the clones is not present; checked against another copy, under half of the missing clones reflect an unresolved V gene, and the others are unexplained. V and J calls and clone size come straight from that table; D and trimming were deduced from the DNA. This sample comprises about 240,000 clones, about 88% of them detected only once. About 7.6% of the sample is in the top ten clones.

The clonotype comes from a woman aged 70 to 79 with active or convalescent COVID-19. The rearranged chain carries TRBV19 and TRBJ1-1; there is no confident call for the D gene. Sequencing was performed on peripheral blood. The CDR3 reads as follows: CASSIPERRAFF. In nucleotide form, the sequence is TGTGCCAGTAGTATACCGGAGAGGCGAGCTTTCTTT.